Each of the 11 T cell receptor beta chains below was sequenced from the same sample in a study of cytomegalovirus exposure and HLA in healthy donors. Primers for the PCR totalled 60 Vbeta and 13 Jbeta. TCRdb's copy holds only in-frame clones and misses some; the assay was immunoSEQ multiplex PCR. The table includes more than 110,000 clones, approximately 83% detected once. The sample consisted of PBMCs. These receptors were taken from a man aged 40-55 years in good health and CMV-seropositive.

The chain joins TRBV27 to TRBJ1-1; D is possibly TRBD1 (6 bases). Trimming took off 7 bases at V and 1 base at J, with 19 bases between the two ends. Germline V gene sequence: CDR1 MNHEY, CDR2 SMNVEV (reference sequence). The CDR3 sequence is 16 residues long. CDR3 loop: CASNPRGGWGNTEAFF. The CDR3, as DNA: TGTGCCAGCAATCCCCGTGGGGGCTGGGGGAACACTGAAGCTTTCTTT.

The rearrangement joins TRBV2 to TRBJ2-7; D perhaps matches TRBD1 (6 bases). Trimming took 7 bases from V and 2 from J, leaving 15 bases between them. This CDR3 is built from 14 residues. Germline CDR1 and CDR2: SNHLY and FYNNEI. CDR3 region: CASKVTGSTYEQYF. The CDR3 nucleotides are TGTGCCAGCAAGGTGACAGGCTCTACCTACGAGCAGTACTTC.

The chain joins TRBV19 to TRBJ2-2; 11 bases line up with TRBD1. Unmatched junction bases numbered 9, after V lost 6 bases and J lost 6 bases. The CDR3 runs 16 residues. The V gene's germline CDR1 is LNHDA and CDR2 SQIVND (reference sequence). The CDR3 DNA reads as TGTGCCAGTAGACCCCGGGACAGGGGGAAAGCCGGGGAGCTGTTTTTT. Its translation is CASRPRDRGKAGELFF.

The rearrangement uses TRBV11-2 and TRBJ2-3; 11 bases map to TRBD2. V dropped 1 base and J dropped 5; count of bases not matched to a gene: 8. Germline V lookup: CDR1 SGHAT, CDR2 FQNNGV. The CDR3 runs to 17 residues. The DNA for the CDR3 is TGTGCCAGCAGCTTAGGACTTAGCGGGGGGGCCGGAGATACGCAGTATTTT. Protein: CASSLGLSGGAGDTQYF.

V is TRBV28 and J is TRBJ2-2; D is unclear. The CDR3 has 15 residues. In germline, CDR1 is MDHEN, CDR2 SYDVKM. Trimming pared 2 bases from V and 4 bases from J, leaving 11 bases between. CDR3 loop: CASSLELRSTGELFF. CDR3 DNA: TGTGCCAGCAGTTTAGAGCTCCGTTCCACCGGGGAGCTGTTTTTT.

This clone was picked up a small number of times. The chain's CDR3 is CASSSQKQGAYGYTF. The CDR3 DNA follows: TGTGCCAGCAGCTCCCAAAAACAGGGGGCCTATGGCTACACCTTC. The genes are TRBV7-2 and TRBJ1-2; 9 positions match TRBD1. This CDR3 spans 15 amino acids. Germline V gene lookup returns CDR1 SGHTA and CDR2 FQGNSA. V shed 4 bases, J shed 4 bases, and the junction held 7 bases outside the gene matches.

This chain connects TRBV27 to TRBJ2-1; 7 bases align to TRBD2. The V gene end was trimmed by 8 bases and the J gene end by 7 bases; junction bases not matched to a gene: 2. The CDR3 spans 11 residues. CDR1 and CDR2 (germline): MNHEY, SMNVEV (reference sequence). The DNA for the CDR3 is TGTGCCAGCCGGCGGGGGAATGAGCAGTTCTTC. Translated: CASRRGNEQFF.

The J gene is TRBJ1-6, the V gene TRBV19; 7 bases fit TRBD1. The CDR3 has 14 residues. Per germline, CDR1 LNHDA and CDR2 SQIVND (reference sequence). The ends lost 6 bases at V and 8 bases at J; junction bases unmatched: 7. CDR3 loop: CASSLGQFDSPLHF. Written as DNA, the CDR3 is TGTGCCAGTAGCCTGGGACAGTTTGATTCACCCCTCCACTTT.

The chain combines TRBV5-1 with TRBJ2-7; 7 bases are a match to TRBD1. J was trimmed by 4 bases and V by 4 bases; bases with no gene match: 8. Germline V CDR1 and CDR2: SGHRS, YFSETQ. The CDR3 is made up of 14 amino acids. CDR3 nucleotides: TGCGCCAGCAGCGAAACAGGGGAAGTTTACGAGCAGTACTTC. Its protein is CASSETGEVYEQYF.

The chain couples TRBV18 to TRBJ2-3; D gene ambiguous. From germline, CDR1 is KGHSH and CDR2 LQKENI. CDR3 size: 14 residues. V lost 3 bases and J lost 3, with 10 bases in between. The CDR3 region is CASSPPGSTDTQYF. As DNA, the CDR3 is TGTGCCAGCTCACCCCCAGGAAGTACAGATACGCAGTATTTT.

The CDR3 region is CASSFRRGQPDTEAFF. For the CDR3, the DNA is TGTGCCAGCAGCTTCCGCCGGGGACAGCCCGACACTGAAGCTTTCTTT. J is TRBJ1-1 and V is TRBV7-9; 7 bases agree with TRBD1. This CDR3 comprises 16 residues. V trimming: 3 bases; J trimming: 3 bases; junction bases outside the gene matches: 10. Germline assignment: CDR1 SEHNR and CDR2 FQNEAQ (reference sequence).